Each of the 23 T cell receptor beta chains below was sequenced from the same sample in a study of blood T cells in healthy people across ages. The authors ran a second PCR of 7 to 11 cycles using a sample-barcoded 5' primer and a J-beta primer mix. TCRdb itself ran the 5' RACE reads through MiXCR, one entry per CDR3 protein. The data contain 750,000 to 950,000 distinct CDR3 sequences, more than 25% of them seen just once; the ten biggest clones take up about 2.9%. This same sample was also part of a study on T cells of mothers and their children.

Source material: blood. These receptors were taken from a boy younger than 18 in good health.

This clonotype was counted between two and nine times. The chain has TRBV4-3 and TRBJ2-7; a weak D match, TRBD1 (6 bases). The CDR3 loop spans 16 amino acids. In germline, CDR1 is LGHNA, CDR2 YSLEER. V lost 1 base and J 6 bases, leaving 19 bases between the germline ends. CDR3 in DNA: TGCGCCAGCAGCCAAGGCGATTTTCTAATCAGGGGCGAGCAGTACTTC. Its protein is CASSQGDFLIRGEQYF.

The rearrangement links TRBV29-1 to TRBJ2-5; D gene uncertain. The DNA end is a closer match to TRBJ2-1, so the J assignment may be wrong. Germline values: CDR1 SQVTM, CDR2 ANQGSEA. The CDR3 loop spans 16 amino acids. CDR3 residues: CSGYGWVPSSYNEQFF. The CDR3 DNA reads TGCAGCGGGTATGGGTGGGTGCCGAGCTCCTACAATGAGCAGTTCTTC.

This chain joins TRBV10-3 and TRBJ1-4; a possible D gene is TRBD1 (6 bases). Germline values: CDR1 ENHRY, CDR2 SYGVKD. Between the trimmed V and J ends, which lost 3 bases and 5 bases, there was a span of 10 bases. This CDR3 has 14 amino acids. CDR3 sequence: CAISERGQNEKLFF. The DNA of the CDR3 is TGTGCCATCAGTGAACGGGGGCAGAATGAAAAACTGTTTTTT.

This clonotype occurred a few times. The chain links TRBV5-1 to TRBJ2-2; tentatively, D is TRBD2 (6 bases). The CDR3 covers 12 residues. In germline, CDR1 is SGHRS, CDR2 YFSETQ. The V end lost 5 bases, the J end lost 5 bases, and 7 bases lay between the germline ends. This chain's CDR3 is CASRRETGELFF. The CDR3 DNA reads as TGCGCCAGCAGACGGGAGACCGGGGAGCTGTTTTTT.

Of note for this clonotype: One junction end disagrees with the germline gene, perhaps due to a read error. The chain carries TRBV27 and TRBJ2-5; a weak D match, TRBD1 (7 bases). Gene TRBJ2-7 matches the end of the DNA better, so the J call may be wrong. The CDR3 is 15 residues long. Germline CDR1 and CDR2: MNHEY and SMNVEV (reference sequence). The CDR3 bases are TGTGTCAGCAGCCGCGCCGCAGGGGGGATCTACGAGCAGTACTTC. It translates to CVSSRAAGGIYEQYF.

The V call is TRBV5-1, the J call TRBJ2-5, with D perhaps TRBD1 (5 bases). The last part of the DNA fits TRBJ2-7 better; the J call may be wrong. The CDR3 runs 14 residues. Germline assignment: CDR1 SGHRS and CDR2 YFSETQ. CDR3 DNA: TGCGCCAGCAGCTTGGGCCAGGGTAGTCTCGAGCAGTACTTC. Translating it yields CASSLGQGSLEQYF.

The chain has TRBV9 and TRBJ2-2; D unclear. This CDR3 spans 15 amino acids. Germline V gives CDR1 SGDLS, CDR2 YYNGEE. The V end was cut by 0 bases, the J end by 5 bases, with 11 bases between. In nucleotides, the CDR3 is TGTGCCAGCAGCGTAGAGAAGGGTTGGACCGGGGAGCTGTTTTTT. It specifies CASSVEKGWTGELFF.

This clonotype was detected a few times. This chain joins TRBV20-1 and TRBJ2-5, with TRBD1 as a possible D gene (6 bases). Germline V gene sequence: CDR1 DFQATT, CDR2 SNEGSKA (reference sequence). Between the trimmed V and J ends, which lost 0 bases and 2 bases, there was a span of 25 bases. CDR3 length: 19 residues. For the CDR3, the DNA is TGCAGTGCTAGAGATCCCCATGGTTGGGGGCGAGAGGCTCAAGAGACCCAGTACTTC. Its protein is CSARDPHGWGREAQETQYF.

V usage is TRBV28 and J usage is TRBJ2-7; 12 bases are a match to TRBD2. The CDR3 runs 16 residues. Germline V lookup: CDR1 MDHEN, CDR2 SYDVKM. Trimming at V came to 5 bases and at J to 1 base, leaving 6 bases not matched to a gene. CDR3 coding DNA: TGTGCCAGCAGTCCAGCTAGCGGGAGGGCGTCCTACGAGCAGTACTTC. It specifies CASSPASGRASYEQYF.

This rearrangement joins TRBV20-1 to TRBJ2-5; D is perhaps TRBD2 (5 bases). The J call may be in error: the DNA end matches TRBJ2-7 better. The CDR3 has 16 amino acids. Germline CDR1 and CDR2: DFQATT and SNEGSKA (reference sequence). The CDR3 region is CSARDMARGSDYEQYF. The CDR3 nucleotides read TGCAGTGCTAGAGATATGGCCCGAGGGTCGGACTACGAGCAGTACTTC.

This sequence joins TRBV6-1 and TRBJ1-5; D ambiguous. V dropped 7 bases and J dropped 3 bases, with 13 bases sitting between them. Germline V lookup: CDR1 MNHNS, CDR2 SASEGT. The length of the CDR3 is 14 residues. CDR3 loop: CASTTWGNNQPQHF. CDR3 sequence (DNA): TGTGCCAGCACAACATGGGGAAACAATCAGCCCCAGCATTTT.

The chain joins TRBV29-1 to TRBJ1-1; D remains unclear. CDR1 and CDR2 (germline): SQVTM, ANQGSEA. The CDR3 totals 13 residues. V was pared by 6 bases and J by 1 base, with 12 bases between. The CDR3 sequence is CSVRPQSNTEAFF. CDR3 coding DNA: TGCAGCGTCCGGCCACAGTCGAACACTGAAGCTTTCTTT.

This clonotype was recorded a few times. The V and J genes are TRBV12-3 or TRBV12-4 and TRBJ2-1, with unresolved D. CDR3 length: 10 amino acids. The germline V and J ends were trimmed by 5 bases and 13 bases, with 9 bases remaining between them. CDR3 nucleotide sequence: TGTGCCAGCAGTACAGCCTATCAGTTCTTC. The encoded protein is CASSTAYQFF.

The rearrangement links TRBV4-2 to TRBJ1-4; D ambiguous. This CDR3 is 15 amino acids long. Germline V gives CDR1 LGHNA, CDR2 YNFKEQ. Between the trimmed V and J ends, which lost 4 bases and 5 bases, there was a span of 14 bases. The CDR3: CASSPMGNWNEKLFF. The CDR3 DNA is TGTGCCAGCAGCCCAATGGGGAATTGGAATGAAAAACTGTTTTTT.

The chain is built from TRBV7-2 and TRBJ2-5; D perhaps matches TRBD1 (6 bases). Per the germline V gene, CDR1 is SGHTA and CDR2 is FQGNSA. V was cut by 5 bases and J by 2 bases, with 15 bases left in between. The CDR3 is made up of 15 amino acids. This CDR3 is CASSLGGQAQETQYF. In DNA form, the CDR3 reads TGTGCCAGCAGCCTAGGGGGACAAGCTCAAGAGACCCAGTACTTC.

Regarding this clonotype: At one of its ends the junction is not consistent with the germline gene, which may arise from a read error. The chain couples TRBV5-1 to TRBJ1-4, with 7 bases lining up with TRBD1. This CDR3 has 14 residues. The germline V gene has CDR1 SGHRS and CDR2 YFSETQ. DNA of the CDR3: TGCGCCAGCCGTACAGGGGCTCCGAATGAAAATCTGTTTTTT. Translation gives CASRTGAPNENLFF.

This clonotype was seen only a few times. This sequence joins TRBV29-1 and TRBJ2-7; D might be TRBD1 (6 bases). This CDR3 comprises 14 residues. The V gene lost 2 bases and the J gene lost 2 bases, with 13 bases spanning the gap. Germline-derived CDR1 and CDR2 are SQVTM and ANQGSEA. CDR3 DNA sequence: TGCAGCGTTGAATTTACAGGGCGCCCCTACGAGCAGTACTTC. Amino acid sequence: CSVEFTGRPYEQYF.

The CDR3 DNA reads as TGTGCCAGCAGTGCCGACAGGGGACGGTCCTACGAGCAGTACTTC. It is translated as CASSADRGRSYEQYF. The chain carries TRBV5-4 and TRBJ2-7; 8 bases map to TRBD1. V shed 5 bases and J 1 base; nucleotides not matched to a gene: 8. This CDR3 has 15 amino acids. Germline assignment: CDR1 SGHNT and CDR2 YYREEE (reference sequence).

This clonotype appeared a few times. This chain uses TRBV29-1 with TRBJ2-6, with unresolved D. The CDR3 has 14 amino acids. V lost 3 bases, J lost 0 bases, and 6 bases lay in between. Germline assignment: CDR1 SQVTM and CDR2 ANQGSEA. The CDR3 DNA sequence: TGCAGCGTTGATGGTTCCTCTGGGGCCAACGTCCTGACTTTC. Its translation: CSVDGSSGANVLTF.

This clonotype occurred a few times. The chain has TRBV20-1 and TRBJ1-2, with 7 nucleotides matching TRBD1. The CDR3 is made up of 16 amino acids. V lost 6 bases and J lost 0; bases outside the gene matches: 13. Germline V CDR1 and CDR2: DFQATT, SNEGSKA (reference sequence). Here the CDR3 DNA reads TGCAGTGCCCCAGGGACAGTCGAGTTAGCTAACTATGGCTACACCTTC. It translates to CSAPGTVELANYGYTF.

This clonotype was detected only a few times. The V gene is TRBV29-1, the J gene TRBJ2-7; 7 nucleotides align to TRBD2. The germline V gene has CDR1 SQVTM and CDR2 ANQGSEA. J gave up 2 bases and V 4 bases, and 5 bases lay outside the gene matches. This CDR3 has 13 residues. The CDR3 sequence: CSVGLAATYEQYF. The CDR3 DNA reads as TGCAGCGTTGGGCTAGCGGCCACCTACGAGCAGTACTTC.

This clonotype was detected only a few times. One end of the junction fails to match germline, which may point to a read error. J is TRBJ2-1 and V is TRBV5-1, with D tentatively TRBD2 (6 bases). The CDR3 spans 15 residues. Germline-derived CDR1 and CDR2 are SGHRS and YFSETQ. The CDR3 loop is CASSFFRGSYNERFF. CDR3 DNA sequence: TGCGCCAGCAGCTTTTTCCGGGGGTCCTACAATGAGCGGTTCTTC.

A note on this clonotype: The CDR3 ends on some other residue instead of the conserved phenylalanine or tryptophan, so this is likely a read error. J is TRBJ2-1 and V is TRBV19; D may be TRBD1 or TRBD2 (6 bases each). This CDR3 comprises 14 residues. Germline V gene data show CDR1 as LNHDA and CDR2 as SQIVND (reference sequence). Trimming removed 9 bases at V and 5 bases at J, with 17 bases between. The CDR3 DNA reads TGTGCCAGGAGGAAAGGGGGGCCCGACAATGAGCAGTTCCTC. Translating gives CARRKGGPDNEQFL.